This T cell receptor (beta chain) was observed in a study of T cell repertoires in cytomegalovirus infection (dated 2019 in TCRdb). Some background on the complete study: Recently identified HLA-C-restricted CMV epitopes, whose presentation resists viral immunomodulation, were targeted by peptide stimulations together with well-studied HLA-B-restricted epitopes. Because public TCR beta signatures pointed to carriage of CMV infection together with the matching HLA type, the HLA type of each donor mattered for the analysis.

Of note for this clonotype: Its antigen is currently not known. Nothing much larger sits one base from this clone, and base qualities are not available.

The paper as a whole reports these results and caveats: In the ex vivo response, HLA-C-restricted CMV-specific TCR beta clonotypes were dominant, and in two of eight donors the single most frequent clonotype came from this HLA-C-restricted group. In both this cohort and an independent roughly 350-donor cohort, the cumulative frequency of public TCR beta family members distinguished carriers of CMV infection plus the relevant HLA type.

Instrument on record: Illumina HiSeq 1500. The public reads were quality trimmed at Q25 with fastp and then assembled into clones with MiXCR by TCRdb, keeping productive beta chains. Rows with one shared CDR3 protein collapse into an entry with the most common genes and DNA. The sample table holds 650,000 to 850,000 distinct CDR3 sequences, of which roughly 29% were seen once. Around 13% of the sample lies in the top ten. V trim: 5 bases; J trim: 5 bases; unmatched bases: 16. Via the germline V gene, CDR1 is SGHVS and CDR2 FQNEAQ. The CDR3 starts with the cysteine, ends with the phenylalanine, and has 18 residues. Kept here is only the CDR3 DNA, which spans 54 bases and is read in frame from base 1. The meaning of the sample's treatment or condition label: in vitro stimulation with specific CMV peptide epitopes to enrich CMV-specific T cells.

The sequence links TRBV7-8 to TRBJ2-2, with 8 junctional bases fitting TRBD1. The sequence derives from a human donor in good health (CMV status not recorded). Some clones in this sample may be carry-over from other donors' samples. The sample consisted of cultured CD8+ T cells from PBMCs, taken from culture after CMV antigen stimulation. The nucleotide sequence is TGTGCCAGCAGCACAGAACGGAGGGACAGGTCATATACCGGGGAGCTGTTTTTT. This is translated as CASSTERRDRSYTGELFF.